A single sample is the source of the 8 T cell receptor beta chains below, sequenced in a study of CD8+CD57+ T cells in acquired aplastic anemia. Profiles of TCR beta VDJ and CDR3 were generated from a genomic DNA template. From the reads, TCRdb called clonotypes with MiXCR, one entry per CDR3 protein. The sample yields around 190,000 distinct CDR3 sequences, 50% to 55% seen once. The sample comprised sorted CD4+, CD8+, or CD8+CD57+ T cells (not recorded which) from PBMCs. Receptors were obtained from a human donor in good health, serving as a control.

A remark on this clonotype: The CDR3 carries no conserved terminal phenylalanine or tryptophan, so it likely arises from a read error. The chain has TRBV7-9 and TRBJ2-5, with a possible D match to TRBD2 (5 bases). The CDR3 sequence is 15 residues long. Germline-derived CDR1 and CDR2 are SEHNR and FQNEAQ (reference sequence). V shed 3 bases and J shed 2 bases, with 13 bases lying between them. The CDR3 bases are TGTGCCAGCAGCTTGTGGTTCGGGGTACAAGAGACCCAGTACTAC. Translation gives CASSLWFGVQETQYY.

The V and J genes are TRBV7-4 and TRBJ1-1; D is ambiguous. Trimming removed 4 bases at V and 4 bases at J, with 16 bases between. Per germline, CDR1 SGHVT and CDR2 SQSDAQ. The CDR3 is 15 amino acids. The CDR3, as DNA: TGTGCCAGCAGCTCCCCCCCTGGACGGGGCACTGAAGCTTTCTTT. Its translation is CASSSPPGRGTEAFF.

In the case of this clonotype: Possible read error: a much larger clone is one base away. This chain connects TRBV5-4 to TRBJ2-3, with D perhaps matching TRBD2 (6 bases). V dropped 5 bases and J dropped 5 bases, with 24 bases sitting between them. This CDR3 contains 17 residues. Germline V gene data show CDR1 as SGHNT and CDR2 as YYREEE (reference sequence). The CDR3 DNA sequence: TGTGCCAGCAGTTACTCGTCGCGGGGTTCCACACGAGATACGCAGTATTTT. It specifies CASSYSSRGSTRDTQYF.

This clonotype has a count of ten or more. The V call is TRBV29-1, the J call TRBJ2-4, with D maybe TRBD2 (5 bases). CDR1 is SQVTM, CDR2 ANQGSEA, per germline. V lost 6 bases and J lost 3, with 15 bases in between. The CDR3 consists of 14 residues. As DNA, the CDR3 is TGCAGCGTCACCCTGGGGAGCGGCAAAAACATTCAGTACTTC. The encoded protein is CSVTLGSGKNIQYF.

The genes are TRBV20-1 and TRBJ2-3, with 14 bases fitting TRBD2. The CDR3 has 15 amino acids. Germline V gene sequence: CDR1 DFQATT, CDR2 SNEGSKA (reference sequence). V shed 3 bases, J shed 2 bases, and the junction held 1 base outside the gene matches. The DNA for the CDR3 is TGCAGTGCTAGGACTAGCGGGGGGGCCACAGATACGCAGTATTTT. Translating it yields CSARTSGGATDTQYF.

The table lists this clonotype with a count of one. DNA for the CDR3: TGTGCCGGCACCGAGGGGGCGGGGAACACTGAAGCTTTCTTT. This translates into CAGTEGAGNTEAFF. The genes are TRBV7-6 and TRBJ1-1; 7 bases are a match to TRBD1. J was trimmed by 1 base and V by 11 bases; bases with no gene match: 10. CDR3 length: 14 residues. CDR1 SGHVS and CDR2 FNYEAQ come from the germline V gene.

The genes are TRBV7-9 and TRBJ1-3, with D unresolved. In germline, CDR1 is SEHNR, CDR2 FQNEAQ (reference sequence). V was clipped by 5 bases and J by 8 bases, with 4 bases between them. This CDR3 region has 10 residues. In DNA, the CDR3 is TGTGCCAGCAGCCACGACACCATATATTTT. This gives the protein CASSHDTIYF.

This sequence joins TRBV5-1 and TRBJ1-2; D perhaps matches TRBD1 (5 bases). Germline-derived CDR1 and CDR2 are SGHRS and YFSETQ. This CDR3 spans 12 amino acids. V lost 7 bases, J lost 4 bases, and 11 bases lay in between. DNA for the CDR3: TGCGCCAGCGGTAGGGACCTCTATGGCTACACCTTC. Protein sequence: CASGRDLYGYTF. The whole variable domain, remainder taken from reference TRBV5-1 and TRBJ1-2, is KAGVTQTPRYLIKTRGQQVTLSCSPISGHRSVSWYQQTPGQGLQFLFEYFSETQRNKGNFPGRFSGRQFSNSRSEMNVSTLELGDSALYLCASGRDLYGYTFGSGTRLTVV.